This T cell receptor beta chain was sequenced in a study of CD8+ T cells in alopecia areata. RNA extraction was followed by reverse transcription into cDNA, which acted as the sequencing template. Libraries were prepared by immunoSEQ multiplex PCR; TCRdb keeps only in-frame clonotypes and omits some of them. This sample has under 130,000 clones, with around 60% found just once. Sorted out of PBMCs were CD4+ T cells and CD8+ T cells. As to this clone: No antigen is known for it.

The CDR3 sequence is 15 residues long. Trimming stripped 5 bases from V and 7 bases from J, with 17 bases between. The germline gives CDR1 MNHNY, CDR2 SVGAGI (reference sequence). Study outcomes and limitations: Lesional scalp, notably in alopecia totalis/universalis, had clonality above that of normal scalp. Normal skin contains resident alphabeta T cells, and these are also sequenced in scalp samples.

Sequenced sample: CD4+ T cells sorted from blood. The origin of this receptor is a human donor in good health. V and J are TRBV6-6 and TRBJ1-4; the D is unclear. The CDR3 here is CASSPSLGGGEKLFF. Here the CDR3 DNA reads TGTGCCAGCAGTCCGTCCCTGGGAGGTGGTGAAAAACTGTTTTTT.